This TCR beta chain came from a study of cytomegalovirus exposure and HLA in healthy donors. This PCR relied on a set of 60 Vbeta primers and 13 Jbeta primers. Clones were read by immunoSEQ multiplex PCR, and TCRdb kept only the in-frame ones, dropping some. The sample carries under 140,000 clones, 60% to 85% recorded once. CDR3 length equals 15 residues. The V and J ends lost 1 base and 4 bases, in that order; junction bases with no gene match: 1. Germline CDR1 SGHAT, CDR2 FQDESV (reference sequence). J is TRBJ2-6 and V is TRBV11-1, with 7 bases fitting TRBD1. Input material: PBMCs. The TCR was taken from a woman aged 60-70 years in good health and CMV-seropositive. The CDR3, as DNA: TGTGCCAGCAGCTTAGGGACAGGAGGGGCCAACGTCCTGACTTTC. It yields the protein CASSLGTGGANVLTF.